This T cell receptor (beta chain) was identified during a study of CD8 T cells in ankylosing spondylitis. CDR3 length: 13 residues. V lost 6 bases to trimming and J lost 1 base, with 11 bases between them. Germline CDR1 reads DFQATT; CDR2 reads SNEGSKA (reference sequence). For TCR beta, libraries came from quantitative 5'-RACE with molecular barcodes. TCRdb redid the calling of the 5' RACE reads with MiXCR, one entry per CDR3 protein. This sample has some 150,000 distinct CDR3 sequences, with roughly an eighth found just once. Study-wide points: Significant enrichment of disease-linked clones was reportedly seen in matched ankylosing spondylitis synovial fluid. One TCR beta motif, made up of roughly eight highly homologous variants, appeared characteristic of ankylosing spondylitis blood. A CD8+ phenotype characterized the disease-linked clones, which were relatively rare in peripheral blood.

A note on this clonotype: Its antigen is still unknown.

This receptor was obtained from a female donor with ankylosing spondylitis or in good health (not recorded which). The sequencing input was blood, either unsorted or a sorted T cell fraction (not recorded which). V usage is TRBV20-1 and J usage is TRBJ2-3; maybe TRBD1 (5 bases). The CDR3 loop is CSAMTDRTDTQYF. The CDR3 DNA is TGCAGTGCCATGACAGATCGCACAGATACGCAGTATTTT.